The 24 T cell receptor beta chains in this list originate from one sample, sequenced in a study of control samples from healthy donors and cancer patients (dated by TCRdb to about 2020). Library preparation used the immunoSEQ multiplex PCR assay. Drawn from immuneACCESS, this table holds only the in-frame rearrangements with V and J called that TCRdb kept. Clones are partly lost; checked studies trace under half to an unresolved V gene and leave the rest unexplained. This sample holds about 410,000 clones; approximately 90% were observed only once. The ten biggest clones cover more than 6% of the sample. Sequenced input: PBMCs. All receptors derive from a middle-aged man with head and neck cancer.

This chain connects TRBV7-2 to TRBJ2-7; 9 bases align to TRBD1. V gave up 4 bases and J gave up 3 bases; unmatched junction bases: 4. The CDR3 loop spans 14 amino acids. Germline CDR1 and CDR2: SGHTA and FQGNSA. Here the CDR3 DNA reads TGTGCCAGCAGCTCACAGGGGGCCCTCTACGAGCAGTACTTC. Its protein is CASSSQGALYEQYF.

The chain has TRBV19 and TRBJ1-1; 10 bases align to TRBD1. The CDR3 has 16 residues. Germline CDR1 and CDR2: LNHDA and SQIVND (reference sequence). J lost 6 bases, V lost 7 bases, and 14 bases had no gene match. The CDR3 DNA is TGTGCCAGTAACGGGGGTTTGGGGACAGGGGATCCTGAAGCTTTCTTT. This encodes CASNGGLGTGDPEAFF.

The chain recombines TRBV6-5 with TRBJ1-5; a possible D gene is TRBD1 (5 bases). V lost 4 bases, J lost 4 bases, and 11 bases lay in between. The germline gives CDR1 MNHEY, CDR2 SVGAGI. The CDR3 length is 14 residues. The CDR3 sequence is CASSSRGVNQPQHF. The CDR3 nucleotides read TGTGCCAGCAGTTCCCGGGGGGTAAATCAGCCCCAGCATTTT.

The chain is built from TRBV28 and TRBJ2-7, with D perhaps assigned TRBD1 or TRBD2 (5 bases each). The V end was cut by 6 bases, the J end by 9 bases, with 15 bases between. Germline V gene sequence: CDR1 MDHEN, CDR2 SYDVKM. The CDR3 loop spans 12 amino acids. This chain's CDR3 is CASSEGILAQYF. CDR3 sequence (DNA): TGTGCCAGCAGCGAGGGGATCCTAGCGCAGTACTTC.

This clone was detected a few times. This sequence joins TRBV27 and TRBJ1-2, with D possibly TRBD1 on 6 matching bases. Trimming cost V 6 bases and J 5 bases, with 22 bases left between them. Germline loops: CDR1 MNHEY, CDR2 SMNVEV (reference sequence). The CDR3 totals 16 residues. The CDR3 bases are TGTGCCAGCAGGAAGACAGGAGGGCGAGCCATTTATGGCTACACCTTC. It encodes CASRKTGGRAIYGYTF.

The V and J genes are TRBV5-4 and TRBJ2-3; 9 positions agree with TRBD2. CDR1 is SGHNT and CDR2 is YYREEE in the germline V gene (reference sequence). V trimming: 1 base; J trimming: 4 bases; junction bases outside the gene matches: 7. The CDR3 length is 16 residues. The CDR3 spells CASSLFGGGASDTQYF. The CDR3 DNA reads as TGTGCCAGCAGCTTGTTCGGCGGGGGGGCTTCAGATACGCAGTATTTT.

V gene TRBV7-9 combines with J gene TRBJ2-4; D is possibly TRBD1 (6 bases). V lost 5 bases and J 16 bases, leaving 24 bases between the germline ends. Germline values: CDR1 SEHNR, CDR2 FQNEAQ (reference sequence). There are 14 residues in the CDR3. The CDR3 bases are TGTGCCAGCAGCCAAGACAGGAACCTACCCATCTCCTACTTC. Encoded protein: CASSQDRNLPISYF.

The chain joins TRBV6-5 to TRBJ2-7; D is unclear. The V end lost 3 bases, the J end lost 6 bases, and 15 bases lay between the germline ends. The germline V gene encodes CDR1 MNHEY and CDR2 SVGAGI. The CDR3 contains 14 residues. The CDR3 nucleotides read TGTGCCAGCAGTTATCTTCGTACCGGCGGCGAGCAGTACTTC. Amino acids: CASSYLRTGGEQYF.

The chain has TRBV3-1 (or the pseudogene TRBV3-2) and TRBJ1-2, with no clear D. Germline lookup yields CDR1 LGHDT and CDR2 YNNKEL (reference sequence). The V gene lost 1 base and the J gene lost 8 bases, with 20 bases spanning the gap. This CDR3 is 16 amino acids long. The CDR3 protein is CASSQVGRAGSAGYTF. CDR3 bases: TGTGCCAGCAGCCAAGTGGGGAGGGCGGGGTCGGCAGGCTACACCTTC.

This clone was picked up a small number of times. V gene TRBV5-1 combines with J gene TRBJ2-2; D might be TRBD1 (8 bases). The CDR3 contains 18 residues. Trimming removed 0 bases from V and 6 bases from J, with 21 bases in between. Germline lookup yields CDR1 SGHRS and CDR2 YFSETQ. The CDR3 DNA is TGCGCCAGCAGCTTGGGGACGACAGGGGACTATGGGGCCGGGGAGCTGTTTTTT. Its protein product is CASSLGTTGDYGAGELFF.

The genes are TRBV28 and TRBJ1-5; possible D gene TRBD1, 5 bases. This CDR3 has 14 amino acids. V lost 7 bases to trimming and J lost 1 base, with 11 bases between them. The germline V gene encodes CDR1 MDHEN and CDR2 SYDVKM. CDR3 sequence: CASTPWDSNQPQHF. CDR3 DNA sequence: TGTGCCAGCACCCCGTGGGACAGCAATCAGCCCCAGCATTTT. Full variable domain (remainder filled in from reference TRBV28 and TRBJ1-5): DVKVTQSSRYLVKRTGEKVFLECVQDMDHENMFWYRQDPGLGLRLIYFSYDVKMKEKGDIPEGYSVSREKKERFSLILESASTNQTSMYLCASTPWDSNQPQHFGDGTRLSIL.

The CDR3: CASSTRLVAGGGTGELFF. The CDR3 nucleotides are TGTGCCAGCAGTACTCGACTAGTGGCGGGAGGAGGCACCGGGGAGCTGTTTTTT. J is TRBJ2-2 and V is TRBV27, with 8 bases fitting TRBD2. J gave up 4 bases and V 5 bases, and 15 bases lay outside the gene matches. In germline, CDR1 is MNHEY, CDR2 SMNVEV (reference sequence). The CDR3 contains 18 residues.

The chain joins TRBV29-1 to TRBJ1-4; 7 bases are shared with TRBD1. Germline V gives CDR1 SQVTM, CDR2 ANQGSEA. There are 14 residues in the CDR3. The V segment lost 4 bases and the J segment 8 bases; nucleotides outside the gene matches: 10. Written as DNA, the CDR3 is TGCAGCGTTGTTGCATGGGACAGAGGGGAAAAACTGTTTTTT. It encodes CSVVAWDRGEKLFF.

This CDR3 is CASSLEPRGSAYNEQFF. CDR3 nucleotides: TGTGCCAGCAGCTTGGAACCGCGCGGGAGCGCCTACAATGAGCAGTTCTTC. The J gene is TRBJ2-1, the V gene TRBV5-6; 7 nucleotides agree with TRBD2. CDR1 SGHDT and CDR2 YYEEEE come from the germline V gene. Unmatched junction bases numbered 8, after V lost 0 bases and J lost 2 bases. The CDR3 has 17 amino acids.

This sequence joins TRBV15 and TRBJ2-1, with D hard to call. CDR3 length: 17 amino acids. Germline-derived CDR1 and CDR2 are LNHNV and YYDKDF (reference sequence). Trimming removed 1 base at V and 0 bases at J, with 13 bases between. In DNA form, the CDR3 reads TGTGCCACCAGCAGAGTCCTGGGCCCGAGCTCCTACAATGAGCAGTTCTTC. Translation: CATSRVLGPSSYNEQFF.

V is TRBV28 and J is TRBJ2-7; D may correspond to TRBD1 or TRBD2 (5 bases each). CDR3 length equals 14 residues. Germline V gene sequence: CDR1 MDHEN, CDR2 SYDVKM. Trimming pared 3 bases from V and 1 base from J, leaving 10 bases between. The CDR3 reads CASSFGTASYEQYF. In nucleotides, the CDR3 is TGTGCCAGCAGTTTCGGGACGGCTTCCTACGAGCAGTACTTC.

V and J are TRBV28 and TRBJ1-1; 10 positions match TRBD1. Germline V gives CDR1 MDHEN, CDR2 SYDVKM. V shed 6 bases, J shed 1 base, and the junction held 5 bases outside the gene matches. The CDR3 sequence is 15 residues long. CDR3 DNA: TGTGCCAGCAGCCGACAGGGGGCTGGGAACACTGAAGCTTTCTTT. The encoded protein is CASSRQGAGNTEAFF.

The chain is built from TRBV5-6 and TRBJ2-1; a possible D gene is TRBD1 (6 bases). This CDR3 is built from 17 residues. The ends were cut back, 0 bases at V and 9 bases at J, with 22 bases in the middle. Germline V gene lookup returns CDR1 SGHDT and CDR2 YYEEEE. CDR3: CASSLAPTGFIGTEQFF. In DNA, the CDR3 is TGTGCCAGCAGCTTGGCCCCAACAGGGTTTATAGGGACTGAGCAGTTCTTC.

The CDR3 loop reads CSVWEGGFNTEAFF. The CDR3 coding sequence is TGCAGCGTTTGGGAAGGGGGCTTCAACACTGAAGCTTTCTTT. The chain links TRBV29-1 to TRBJ1-1; 7 bases fit TRBD1. V was pared by 5 bases and J by 2 bases, with 8 bases of the junction left unmatched. The V gene's germline CDR1 is SQVTM and CDR2 ANQGSEA. The CDR3 is made up of 14 amino acids. Supplemented by reference TRBV29-1 and TRBJ1-1, the full variable domain reads SAVISQKPSRDICQRGTSLTIQCQVDSQVTMMFWYRQQPGQSLTLIATANQGSEATYESGFVIDKFPISRPNLTFSTLTVSNMSPEDSSIYLCSVWEGGFNTEAFFGQGTRLTVV.

The V and J genes are TRBV6-5 and TRBJ2-2, with a weak D call TRBD1 (5 bases). The V end lost 7 bases, the J end lost 4 bases, and 13 bases lay between the germline ends. CDR1 is MNHEY, CDR2 SVGAGI, per germline. The CDR3 is made up of 14 amino acids. Here the CDR3 reads CASMRQGGTGELFF. The CDR3 DNA sequence: TGTGCCAGCATGCGCCAGGGTGGCACCGGGGAGCTGTTTTTT.

The chain employs TRBV5-6 and TRBJ2-3; TRBD1 aligns across 7 bases. V dropped 4 bases and J dropped 2; count of bases not matched to a gene: 10. This CDR3 has 16 residues. Germline CDR1 reads SGHDT; CDR2 reads YYEEEE. The CDR3: CASSIDRELVTDTQYF. The CDR3 coding sequence is TGTGCCAGCAGCATAGACAGGGAGTTGGTCACAGATACGCAGTATTTT.

The V gene is TRBV19, the J gene TRBJ1-2, with TRBD1 as a possible D gene (6 bases). The CDR3 extends over 14 amino acids. V was trimmed by 2 bases and J by 2 bases, leaving 9 bases between them. From germline, CDR1 is LNHDA and CDR2 SQIVND (reference sequence). The CDR3 spells CASSIYGQNYGYTF. Here the CDR3 DNA reads TGTGCCAGTAGTATATACGGACAGAACTATGGCTACACCTTC. The full variable domain, with the rest looked up from reference TRBV19 and TRBJ1-2, is DGGITQSPKYLFRKEGQNVTLSCEQNLNHDAMYWYRQDPGQGLRLIYYSQIVNDFQKGDIAEGYSVSREKKESFPLTVTSAQKNPTAFYLCASSIYGQNYGYTFGSGTRLTVV.

V is TRBV24-1 and J is TRBJ2-1, with D perhaps assigned TRBD1 or TRBD2 (5 bases each). The CDR3 runs to 14 residues. Trimming cost V 9 bases and J 6 bases, with 17 bases left between them. Germline values: CDR1 KGHDR, CDR2 SFDVKD. CDR3 region: CATVGAGRSNEQFF. In DNA form, the CDR3 reads TGTGCCACCGTAGGGGCGGGTCGTAGCAATGAGCAGTTCTTC.

The chain employs TRBV24-1 and TRBJ1-5, with unresolved D. CDR1 and CDR2 from the germline V gene are KGHDR and SFDVKD. This CDR3 has 13 amino acids. The ends were cut back, 7 bases at V and 5 bases at J, with 11 bases in the middle. This chain's CDR3 is CATSEGLHQPQHF. CDR3 coding DNA: TGTGCCACCAGCGAAGGGCTCCATCAGCCCCAGCATTTT.